The 29 T cell receptor beta chains in this list originate from one sample, sequenced in a study of cytomegalovirus exposure and HLA in healthy donors. Use of 60 Vbeta and 13 Jbeta primers characterized the PCR. Produced via immunoSEQ multiplex PCR; TCRdb's table is partial and in-frame only. The table has some 130,000 clones, over 70% seen once. Sequenced: PBMCs. The receptors were sampled from a man aged 40-55 years in good health and CMV-seronegative.

The rearrangement uses TRBV28 and TRBJ1-5; no clear D. Germline lookup yields CDR1 MDHEN and CDR2 SYDVKM. Trimming stripped 5 bases from V and 9 bases from J, with 8 bases between. CDR3 length: 11 residues. This chain's CDR3 is CASSPLGPQHF. For the CDR3, the DNA is TGTGCCAGCAGTCCTCTAGGGCCCCAGCATTTT.

With respect to this clone: Other DNA sequences from this sample encode an identical CDR3 as well. This CDR3 reads CASSLVGLAYNEQFF. The CDR3 DNA sequence: TGTGCCAGCAGCTTAGTTGGGCTAGCGTACAATGAGCAGTTCTTC. V usage is TRBV7-9 and J usage is TRBJ2-1; a possible D gene is TRBD2 (6 bases). Germline-derived CDR1 and CDR2 are SEHNR and FQNEAQ (reference sequence). CDR3 size: 15 residues. V was trimmed by 1 base and J by 4 bases, leaving 11 bases between them.

The chain uses TRBV5-1 and TRBJ2-7, with D perhaps matching TRBD1 (5 bases). In germline, CDR1 is SGHRS, CDR2 YFSETQ. V shed 0 bases and J shed 1 base, with 14 bases lying between them. The CDR3 length is 16 residues. The CDR3 region has the DNA TGCGCCAGCAGCTTGGCAGGGAAGCCTGAATCCTACGAGCAGTACTTC. This encodes CASSLAGKPESYEQYF.

The rearrangement links TRBV28 to TRBJ2-1; D may be TRBD2 (5 bases). CDR3 length: 15 residues. The germline V gene encodes CDR1 MDHEN and CDR2 SYDVKM. The ends were cut back, 3 bases at V and 5 bases at J, with 14 bases in the middle. This chain's CDR3 is CASSFGDYRNNEQFF. The CDR3 region has the DNA TGTGCCAGCAGTTTTGGAGACTACCGAAACAATGAGCAGTTCTTC.

J is TRBJ1-1 and V is TRBV4-2, with 12 bases that match TRBD1. This CDR3 comprises 20 residues. Looked up from germline, CDR1 is LGHNA and CDR2 is YNFKEQ. Trimming took 0 bases from V and 4 from J; bases not matched to a gene: 15. The CDR3: CASSQENPGQGAWSSTEAFF. Here the CDR3 DNA reads TGTGCCAGCAGCCAAGAAAACCCGGGACAGGGGGCTTGGTCGAGCACTGAAGCTTTCTTT.

The chain links TRBV11-2 to TRBJ2-7; TRBD2 matches at 8 bases. The junction had 17 bases not matched to a gene; V was cut back by 5 bases and J by 5 bases. This CDR3 contains 17 residues. The germline V gene encodes CDR1 SGHAT and CDR2 FQNNGV. CDR3 nucleotides: TGTGCCAGCAGCCCCGGGAGCGGGGGACTAACGGCCGACGAGCAGTACTTC. It encodes CASSPGSGGLTADEQYF.

The rearrangement links TRBV5-1 to TRBJ1-4, with 8 positions matching TRBD1. The J segment lost 7 bases and the V segment lost 4 bases, leaving 6 bases of the junction unmatched. The CDR3 is 14 residues long. In germline, CDR1 is SGHRS, CDR2 YFSETQ. CDR3 protein: CASSRGQGGEKLFF. CDR3 coding DNA: TGCGCCAGCAGCAGAGGACAGGGTGGTGAAAAACTGTTTTTT.

The chain recombines TRBV7-9 with TRBJ1-1, with TRBD1 as a possible D gene (6 bases). There are 15 residues in the CDR3. Trimming stripped 0 bases from V and 7 bases from J, with 15 bases between. Germline V gene lookup returns CDR1 SEHNR and CDR2 FQNEAQ (reference sequence). The CDR3 reads CASSLAGRGEVEAFF. In DNA form, the CDR3 reads TGTGCCAGCAGCTTAGCGGGCAGGGGCGAGGTTGAAGCTTTCTTT.

As concerns this clone: The identical CDR3 is also encoded by other nucleotide sequences in the sample. CDR3 protein: CASEEGRNGYTF. CDR3 coding DNA: TGTGCCAGCGAGGAGGGGAGGAATGGCTACACCTTC. The rearrangement uses TRBV11-2 and TRBJ1-2; perhaps TRBD1 as D (5 bases). The CDR3 length is 12 residues. Trimming removed 8 bases at V and 6 bases at J, with 13 bases between. CDR1 and CDR2 from the germline V gene are SGHAT and FQNNGV.

The chain has TRBV7-2 and TRBJ2-2; tentatively, D is TRBD1 (6 bases). Looked up from germline, CDR1 is SGHTA and CDR2 is FQGNSA. Trimming stripped 1 base from V and 6 bases from J, with 18 bases between. This CDR3 region has 17 residues. CDR3 nucleotides: TGTGCCAGCAGCTTAGAGTTAGCGTTAGGGGGAGCCGGGGAGCTGTTTTTT. Translating it yields CASSLELALGGAGELFF.

This chain links TRBV11-3 with TRBJ2-2; 7 bases map to TRBD2. This CDR3 is built from 20 residues. V lost 0 bases and J lost 6; bases outside the gene matches: 19. The germline V gene has CDR1 SGHNT and CDR2 YENEEA. DNA for the CDR3: TGTGCCAGCAGCTTAGATTGGGCTAGCCCCTCATCAGCGGGGTCCGGGGAGCTGTTTTTT. Amino acid sequence: CASSLDWASPSSAGSGELFF.

V usage is TRBV19 and J usage is TRBJ1-5; 9 bases are shared with TRBD1. The CDR3 covers 16 residues. Germline V gene sequence: CDR1 LNHDA, CDR2 SQIVND (reference sequence). J lost 4 bases, V lost 7 bases, and 11 bases had no gene match. The CDR3 sequence: CASITTGTGSNQPQHF. In DNA form, the CDR3 reads TGTGCCAGTATTACTACCGGGACAGGGAGTAATCAGCCCCAGCATTTT.

A single count supports this clone. The genes are TRBV4-3 and TRBJ2-6; possible D gene TRBD1, 5 bases. The V end lost 1 base, the J end lost 1 base, and 11 bases lay between the germline ends. From germline, CDR1 is LGHNA and CDR2 YSLEER. The CDR3 is 17 amino acids. This CDR3 reads CASSQVQGTSGANVLTF. The CDR3 coding sequence is TGCGCCAGCAGCCAAGTTCAGGGTACTTCTGGGGCCAACGTCCTGACTTTC.

V gene TRBV5-4 combines with J gene TRBJ1-2, with D perhaps TRBD1 (5 bases). This CDR3 region has 14 residues. Trimming shortened V by 3 bases and J by 4 bases, and 13 bases separated the two germline ends. Germline lookup yields CDR1 SGHNT and CDR2 YYREEE (reference sequence). CDR3: CASSSGGEGYGYTF. CDR3 bases: TGTGCCAGCAGCTCCGGGGGGGAAGGCTATGGCTACACCTTC. The entire variable domain, with the rest obtained from reference TRBV5-4 and TRBJ1-2, is as follows: ETGVTQSPTHLIKTRGQQVTLRCSSQSGHNTVSWYQQALGQGPQFIFQYYREEENGRGNFPPRFSGLQFPNYSSELNVNALELDDSALYLCASSSGGEGYGYTFGSGTRLTVV.

This clone was observed a handful of times. V and J are TRBV2 and TRBJ1-4; D is uncertain. The germline V and J ends were trimmed by 6 bases and 8 bases, with 10 bases remaining between them. This CDR3 comprises 12 residues. The germline CDR1 and CDR2 sequences are SNHLY and FYNNEI. The chain's CDR3 is CASRYTQEKLFF. The CDR3 nucleotides read TGTGCCAGCAGGTACACACAAGAAAAACTGTTTTTT. The variable domain in full, completed from reference TRBV2 and TRBJ1-4, reads EPEVTQTPSHQVTQMGQEVILRCVPISNHLYFYWYRQILGQKVEFLVSFYNNEISEKSEIFDDQFSVERPDGSNFTLKIRSTKLEDSAMYFCASRYTQEKLFFGSGTQLSVL.

This clone is a singleton in its sample. V and J are TRBV19 and TRBJ1-4; 10 nucleotides align to TRBD1. This CDR3 comprises 16 residues. In germline, CDR1 is LNHDA, CDR2 SQIVND (reference sequence). V lost 8 bases, J lost 7 bases, and 13 bases stayed unmatched. The CDR3 spells CASQFSRTGGGEKLFF. In DNA, the CDR3 is TGTGCCAGTCAATTCTCCCGGACAGGGGGAGGTGAAAAACTGTTTTTT.

For this clone: The junction does not match germline at one end; this may be a read error. The chain carries TRBV7-3 and TRBJ2-1; maybe TRBD2 (6 bases). The length of the CDR3 is 16 residues. Germline V gene sequence: CDR1 SGHTA, CDR2 FQGTGA. The CDR3 DNA reads as TGTGCCAGCAGCCTAACCAGTGGTAGCGGATACAATGAGCAGTTCTTC. This sequence encodes CASSLTSGSGYNEQFF.

The rearrangement links TRBV19 to TRBJ1-2; 10 positions agree with TRBD1. Trimming cost V 7 bases and J 1 base; bases outside gene matches: 9. Germline-derived CDR1 and CDR2 are LNHDA and SQIVND (reference sequence). The CDR3 is 16 amino acids. CDR3 in DNA: TGTGCCAGTACCGCCTGGACAGGGGGTGGTAACTATGGCTACACCTTC. It encodes CASTAWTGGGNYGYTF.

This chain joins TRBV6-5 and TRBJ1-4; 7 bases fit TRBD1. Germline CDR1 reads MNHEY; CDR2 reads SVGAGI. Unmatched junction bases numbered 5, after V lost 2 bases and J lost 5 bases. This CDR3 has 15 amino acids. Written as DNA, the CDR3 is TGTGCCAGCAGTTACCAGACAGGGACAAATGAAAAACTGTTTTTT. As protein: CASSYQTGTNEKLFF.

The chain joins TRBV27 to TRBJ2-5, with D possibly matching TRBD2 (6 bases). Germline V CDR1 and CDR2: MNHEY, SMNVEV (reference sequence). The CDR3 loop spans 14 amino acids. V dropped 6 bases and J dropped 3 bases, with 14 bases sitting between them. The CDR3: CASSRQTGEETQYF. In DNA, the CDR3 is TGTGCCAGCAGCCGACAGACGGGAGAAGAGACCCAGTACTTC.

Concerning this clone itself: Sequence at one end of the junction differs from germline and may be a read error. This chain connects TRBV7-9 to TRBJ2-1, with 9 bases aligning to TRBD2. The CDR3 contains 15 residues. Germline V gene data show CDR1 as SEHNR and CDR2 as FQNEAQ (reference sequence). The CDR3 DNA sequence: TGTGCCAGCACCTTACTAGCGGGCGCCTACAATGAGCAGTTCTTC. Translated, it gives CASTLLAGAYNEQFF.

The genes are TRBV5-1 and TRBJ2-3, with TRBD2 identical over 9 bases. This CDR3 is 16 amino acids long. With V trimmed by 4 bases and J by 4 bases, 10 bases remained unmatched. Per the germline V gene, CDR1 is SGHRS and CDR2 is YFSETQ. CDR3 region: CASSLGLASRADTQYF. Here the CDR3 DNA reads TGCGCCAGCAGCCTAGGACTAGCGAGCAGGGCAGATACGCAGTATTTT.

The V call is TRBV5-5, the J call TRBJ2-5; 7 bases match TRBD2. The V segment lost 4 bases and the J segment 5 bases; nucleotides outside the gene matches: 11. CDR1 is SGHKS and CDR2 is YYEKEE in the germline V gene (reference sequence). The CDR3 runs to 15 residues. This CDR3 reads CASSPTLGGYETQYF. For the CDR3, the DNA is TGTGCCAGCAGCCCCACCTTGGGAGGGTACGAGACCCAGTACTTC.

The rearrangement uses TRBV11-3 and TRBJ1-1; D unclear. V lost 0 bases to trimming and J lost 4 bases, with 3 bases between them. The CDR3 contains 12 residues. CDR1 and CDR2 from the germline V gene are SGHNT and YENEEA. In nucleotides, the CDR3 is TGTGCCAGCAGCTTAGAGGCCACTGAAGCTTTCTTT. Translation gives CASSLEATEAFF.

The J gene is TRBJ1-3, the V gene TRBV4-2, with TRBD1 matching over 10 bases. CDR3 length: 16 residues. CDR1 is LGHNA, CDR2 YNFKEQ, per germline. J was trimmed by 9 bases and V by 7 bases; bases with no gene match: 15. The CDR3 spells CASTPNGGTGEATIYF. In DNA, the CDR3 is TGTGCCAGCACTCCCAATGGTGGGACAGGGGAGGCCACCATATATTTT.

The CDR3 sequence: CASSFWDTFSGANVLTF. The CDR3, as DNA: TGTGCCAGCAGCTTCTGGGACACCTTCTCTGGGGCCAACGTCCTGACTTTC. The J gene is TRBJ2-6, the V gene TRBV7-9, with D perhaps TRBD1 (6 bases). This CDR3 spans 17 amino acids. From germline, CDR1 is SEHNR and CDR2 FQNEAQ (reference sequence). The germline V and J ends were trimmed by 3 bases and 0 bases, with 12 bases remaining between them.

A few counts support this clone. This chain links TRBV7-2 with TRBJ2-5; possibly TRBD2 for D (5 bases). Germline values: CDR1 SGHTA, CDR2 FQGNSA. CDR3 size: 13 residues. V was pared by 5 bases and J by 2 bases, with 9 bases between. CDR3 sequence (DNA): TGTGCCAGCAGCCGGGATAGACAAGAGACCCAGTACTTC. Translated, it gives CASSRDRQETQYF.

This chain connects TRBV7-9 to TRBJ1-1; 8 nucleotides align to TRBD1. This CDR3 is built from 17 residues. The germline V gene has CDR1 SEHNR and CDR2 FQNEAQ (reference sequence). V dropped 5 bases and J dropped 3; count of bases not matched to a gene: 14. In nucleotides, the CDR3 is TGTGCCAGCAGCCCACCTCAGGGGGCTATTTTGGACACTGAAGCTTTCTTT. As protein: CASSPPQGAILDTEAFF.

This clone showed up just a few times. The chain couples TRBV7-6 to TRBJ2-3; TRBD2 aligns across 10 bases. J lost 3 bases, V lost 5 bases, and 8 bases had no gene match. CDR1 and CDR2 (germline): SGHVS, FNYEAQ. The CDR3 has 16 residues. CDR3 DNA: TGTGCCAGCAGCGGAAGCGGGGGGGCCAGAACAGATACGCAGTATTTT. Translation: CASSGSGGARTDTQYF.